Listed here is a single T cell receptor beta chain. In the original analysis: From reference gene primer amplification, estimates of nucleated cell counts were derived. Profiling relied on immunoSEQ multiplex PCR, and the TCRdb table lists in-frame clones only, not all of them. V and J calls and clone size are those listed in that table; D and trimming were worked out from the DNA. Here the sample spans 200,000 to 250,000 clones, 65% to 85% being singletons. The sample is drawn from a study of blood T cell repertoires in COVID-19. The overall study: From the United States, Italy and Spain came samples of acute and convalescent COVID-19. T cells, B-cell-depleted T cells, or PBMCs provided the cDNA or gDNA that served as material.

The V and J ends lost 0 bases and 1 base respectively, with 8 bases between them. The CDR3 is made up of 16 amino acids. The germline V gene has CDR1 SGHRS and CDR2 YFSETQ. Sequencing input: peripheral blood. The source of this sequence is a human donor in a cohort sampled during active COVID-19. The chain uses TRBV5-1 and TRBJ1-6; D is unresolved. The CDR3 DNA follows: TGCGCCAGCAGCTTGGGGAGAGCTTCCTATAATTCACCCCTCCACTTT. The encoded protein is CASSLGRASYNSPLHF.